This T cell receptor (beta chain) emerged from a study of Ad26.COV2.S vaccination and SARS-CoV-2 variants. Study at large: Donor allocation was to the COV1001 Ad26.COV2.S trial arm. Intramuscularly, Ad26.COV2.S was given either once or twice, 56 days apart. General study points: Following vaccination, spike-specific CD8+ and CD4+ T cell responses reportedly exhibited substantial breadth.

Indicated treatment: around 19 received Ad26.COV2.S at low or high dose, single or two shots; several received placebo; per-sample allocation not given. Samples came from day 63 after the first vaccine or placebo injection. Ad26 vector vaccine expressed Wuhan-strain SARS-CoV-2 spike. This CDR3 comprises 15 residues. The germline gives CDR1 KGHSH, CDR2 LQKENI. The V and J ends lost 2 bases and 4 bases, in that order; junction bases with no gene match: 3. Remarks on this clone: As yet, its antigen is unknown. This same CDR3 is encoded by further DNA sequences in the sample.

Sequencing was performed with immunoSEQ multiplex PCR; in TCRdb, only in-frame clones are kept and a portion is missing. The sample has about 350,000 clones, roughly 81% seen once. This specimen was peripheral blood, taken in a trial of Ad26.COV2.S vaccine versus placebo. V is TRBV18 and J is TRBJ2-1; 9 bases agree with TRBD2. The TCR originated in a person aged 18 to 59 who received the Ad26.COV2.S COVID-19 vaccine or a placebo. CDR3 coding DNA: TGTGCCAGCTCACCAGGGCTAGCGGGGTACAATGAGCAGTTCTTC. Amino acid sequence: CASSPGLAGYNEQFF.